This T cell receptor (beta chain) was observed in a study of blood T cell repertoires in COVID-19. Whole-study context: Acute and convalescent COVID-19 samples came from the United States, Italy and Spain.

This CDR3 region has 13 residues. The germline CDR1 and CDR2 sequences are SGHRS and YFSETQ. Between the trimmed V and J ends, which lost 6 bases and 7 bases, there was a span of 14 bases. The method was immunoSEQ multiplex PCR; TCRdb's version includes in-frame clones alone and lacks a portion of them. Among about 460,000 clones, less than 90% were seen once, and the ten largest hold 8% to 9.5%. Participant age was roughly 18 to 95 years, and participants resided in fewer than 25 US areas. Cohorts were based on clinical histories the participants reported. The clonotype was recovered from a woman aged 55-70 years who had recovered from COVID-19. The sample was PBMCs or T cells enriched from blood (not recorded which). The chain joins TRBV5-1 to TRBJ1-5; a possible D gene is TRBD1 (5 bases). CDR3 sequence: CASKRGEGQPQHF. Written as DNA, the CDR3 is TGCGCCAGCAAACGGGGGGAAGGACAGCCCCAGCATTTT.